This T cell receptor (beta chain) was sequenced during a study of T cells in Graves' hyperthyroidism and ophthalmopathy. This clonotype came up many times. Its antigen is still unknown. Among ophthalmopathy patients, the Clinical Activity Score reached at least 3, the NOSPECS grade reached at least 4, and duration remained under 3 months. PBMCs came from about 10 ml fresh peripheral blood. The germline V gene encodes CDR1 SNHLY and CDR2 FYNNEI. The V segment lost 7 bases and the J segment 0 bases; nucleotides outside the gene matches: 4. The CDR3 spans 14 residues. The study's findings and limits: Onset of ophthalmopathy came a median roughly 6.5 months after the model predicted it. Most thyroid clonotypes expanded above 0.001 appeared in blood too.

Amplification targeted TCR beta CDR3 regions from RNA transcripts. The TCR CDR3 first-round RT-PCR relied on the HTBI primer set. TCRdb called the multiplex PCR reads again in MiXCR, with one record for every CDR3 protein. Among about 610,000 distinct CDR3 sequences listed, roughly 14% were seen once. The sequenced sample was blood. The TCR comes from a woman aged 35 to 49 with Graves' ophthalmopathy. The V call is TRBV2, the J call TRBJ2-7, with 9 bases that match TRBD2. The CDR3 reads CASTASGVSYEQYF. For the CDR3, the DNA is TGTGCCAGCACCGCTAGCGGGGTCTCCTACGAGCAGTACTTC.